This T cell receptor (beta chain) is from a study of graft-versus-host responses after intestinal transplantation (TCRdb year 2021). Regarding the complete study: The transplants that recipients received were multivisceral, liver-intestinal, or isolated intestinal. Every recipient was given anti-thymocyte globulin induction, then maintenance tacrolimus and steroids for roughly three years. After intestinal transplantation, graft-versus-host and host-versus-graft alloreactive T cell clones were followed in the graft, circulation and bone marrow using bulk TCR-beta CDR3 sequencing. Alloreactive clones were identified by sequencing pre-transplant mixed lymphocyte reaction products and comparing them with unstimulated pre-transplant donor and recipient T cells. Of the approximately 25 intestinal transplant recipients enrolled in the cohort, one of whom was a retransplant, a few patients without pretransplant specimens were excluded. Donor T cell macrochimerism was defined as a peak of at least 4% donor T cells among recipient peripheral blood mononuclear cells. Rather than being sequenced by the commercial service, samples from three later patients were sequenced in-house on an Illumina MiSeq and processed with MiXCR. Summary of the overall study and its limitations: Patients with donor T cell macrochimerism had high GvH to HvG T cell clonal ratios in their allografts. Early after transplant, peak levels of circulating GvH clones were associated with declines in HvG clones. The conclusions were limited by the relatively low number and heterogeneity of the intestinal transplant patients. GvH clones were found in recipient bone marrow, and some of the GvH clones appeared earlier in ileal mucosa or blood, which is consistent with an intestinal mucosal origin.

The label giving this sample's time point can be read as: cells obtained before transplantation from donor or recipient. CD3+CD4+ and CD3+CD8+ populations were FACS-sorted from unstimulated pre-transplant donor and recipient cells taken from spleen or lymph nodes. The library was generated by the immunoSEQ multiplex PCR assay. In most patients, genomic DNA was isolated using the Qiagen DNeasy Blood and Tissue Kit and sent frozen to Adaptive Biotechnologies for TCR sequencing. For most patients, genomic DNA was subjected to high-throughput TCR-beta CDR3 sequencing by Adaptive Biotechnologies. Turning to the authors' computational methods: TCR sequencing data for around 19 patients were retrieved from Adaptive's ImmunoSEQ software; three other patients were processed with MiXCR and VDJtools. CD4 versus CD8 sorting errors were corrected by removing sequences found in both subsets at a frequency ratio below 5:1. CDR3 nucleotide sequences shared between donor and recipient were removed because their origin could not be assigned. To count as alloreactive, a clone needed at least 2-fold expansion over unstimulated cells and a minimum CFSE-low frequency of 0.002% (template counts) or 0.001% (read counts). A clone was considered mappable if detected in the sequenced pre-transplant spleen, lymph node, or MLR CFSE-low populations of the donor or recipient. Cumulative frequency of alloreactive clones was calculated as a percentage of all sequences weighted by copy number. TCRdb took over this immuneACCESS table, retaining in-frame rearrangements with V and J assigned. Such tables are incomplete; in checked studies, under half of the missing clones stem from an unresolved V gene, and the remainder is unexplained. V and J calls and clone size come straight from that table; D and trimming were deduced from the DNA. This sample gives about 89,000 clones in total; about nine tenths of them show up just once. Less than 0.1% of the sample rests with the top ten.

V trim: 1 base; J trim: 0 bases; unmatched bases: 11. CDR1 and CDR2 were assigned from the germline V gene as SGHRS and YFSETQ. From its cysteine to its phenylalanine, the CDR3 spans 18 amino acids. Left in the record is the CDR3 DNA by itself, 54 bases read in frame from the first base. Concerning this clone: Its antigen specificity is not known. No base qualities exist here, and no much larger clone lies one base off it.

The TCR comes from a human donor who received an intestinal transplant. This sample comprised unstimulated CD4+ T cells sorted from spleen or lymph node cells, obtained before intestinal transplant. The V gene is TRBV5-1 and the J gene is TRBJ2-3; 7 middle bases align to TRBD1. The CDR3 loop reads CASSLLGTVFSSTDTQYF. Read as DNA, the sequence is TGCGCCAGCAGCTTGTTGGGGACAGTATTTTCTAGCACAGATACGCAGTATTTT.